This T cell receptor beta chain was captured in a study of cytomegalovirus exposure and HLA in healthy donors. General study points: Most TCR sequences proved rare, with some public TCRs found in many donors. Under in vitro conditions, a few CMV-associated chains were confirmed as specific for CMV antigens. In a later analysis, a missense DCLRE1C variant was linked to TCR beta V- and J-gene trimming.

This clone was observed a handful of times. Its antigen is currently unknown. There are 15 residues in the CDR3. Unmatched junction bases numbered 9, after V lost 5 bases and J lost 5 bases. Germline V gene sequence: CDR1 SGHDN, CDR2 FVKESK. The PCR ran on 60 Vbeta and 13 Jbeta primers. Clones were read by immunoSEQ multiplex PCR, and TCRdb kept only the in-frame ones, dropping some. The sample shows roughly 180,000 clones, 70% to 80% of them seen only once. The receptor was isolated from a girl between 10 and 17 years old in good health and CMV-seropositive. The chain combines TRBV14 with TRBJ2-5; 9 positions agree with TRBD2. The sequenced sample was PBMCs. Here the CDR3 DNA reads TGTGCCAGCAGCAACGCCTTAAGCGGGGGGGAGACCCAGTACTTC. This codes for CASSNALSGGETQYF.